Presented here are 5 T cell receptor beta chains from one specimen sequenced in a study of cytomegalovirus exposure and HLA in healthy donors (TCRdb year 2017). Libraries came from the immunoSEQ multiplex PCR assay. For the multiplex PCR, a mixture combining 60 forward primers for TCR Vbeta segments and 13 reverse primers for TCR Jbeta segments was used. TCRdb holds this immuneACCESS table with in-frame rearrangements only. Some clones are missing; in checked studies, unresolved V genes explain under half, and the rest has no known cause. The sample profile shows fewer than 120,000 clones; around four fifths of them were found once. Of the sample, over 2.5% falls within the top ten clones. Source material: PBMCs. Source of these receptors: a woman aged 55-70 years in good health and CMV-seropositive.

The V call is TRBV6-5, the J call TRBJ1-1; perhaps TRBD1 as D (6 bases). The V end lost 5 bases, the J end lost 0 bases, and 10 bases lay between the germline ends. Germline CDR1 reads MNHEY; CDR2 reads SVGAGI. The CDR3 extends over 14 amino acids. This CDR3 reads CASSGQLMNTEAFF. The DNA for the CDR3 is TGTGCCAGCAGTGGACAGCTCATGAACACTGAAGCTTTCTTT.

The rearrangement joins TRBV5-1 to TRBJ2-3, with a possible D match to TRBD2 (5 bases). The germline V gene encodes CDR1 SGHRS and CDR2 YFSETQ. The length of the CDR3 is 14 residues. V was shortened by 4 bases and J by 2 bases, with 11 bases between the two germline ends. The CDR3 sequence: CASSLEGHTDTQYF. The CDR3 coding sequence is TGCGCCAGCAGCCTTGAGGGCCACACAGATACGCAGTATTTT.

The chain is built from TRBV30 and TRBJ2-3, with a weak D call TRBD1 (6 bases). This CDR3 spans 15 amino acids. Between the trimmed V and J ends, which lost 1 base and 4 bases, there was a span of 15 bases. Per the germline V gene, CDR1 is GTSNPN and CDR2 is SVGIG (reference sequence). Here the CDR3 reads CAWSGLGDTSDTQYF. In nucleotides, the CDR3 is TGTGCCTGGAGTGGCCTGGGGGACACGTCAGATACGCAGTATTTT.

This clone was observed a few times. The chain combines TRBV5-5 with TRBJ1-3; TRBD1 matches 10 bases. Germline V gene data show CDR1 as SGHKS and CDR2 as YYEKEE (reference sequence). V was clipped by 0 bases and J by 8 bases; unmatched bases: 20. CDR3 size: 20 residues. CDR3 residues: CASSLARPRGNSGTGDTIYF. In DNA, the CDR3 is TGTGCCAGCAGCTTGGCGCGTCCTCGCGGCAATTCCGGGACAGGGGACACCATATATTTT.

This clone has ten or more counts. This chain uses TRBV6-1 with TRBJ2-7, with TRBD1 matching 7 bases. The CDR3 runs to 14 residues. The ends lost 9 bases at V and 3 bases at J; junction bases unmatched: 11. The germline CDR1 and CDR2 sequences are MNHNS and SASEGT. The CDR3 here is CASGVVWDSYEQYF. Written as DNA, the CDR3 is TGTGCCAGTGGGGTCGTCTGGGACAGCTACGAGCAGTACTTC.